This T cell receptor (beta chain) is drawn from a study of blood T cell repertoires in COVID-19. Study context: Samples came from the United States, Italy and Spain, spanning acute and convalescent COVID-19. T cells, B-cell-depleted T cells, or PBMCs provided the cDNA or gDNA that served as material.

CDR3 length: 15 amino acids. Trimming left V 2 bases short and J 0 bases short, with 8 bases between. CDR1 is MDHEN, CDR2 SYDVKM, per germline. Original methodology: Reference gene primer amplification gave estimated nucleated cell counts. Generated by immunoSEQ multiplex PCR, the TCRdb table keeps only in-frame clones and is missing some. V, J and clone size are taken as reported in that table, and D and trimming were inferred from the DNA itself. The repertoire consists of around 150,000 clones, with 88% occurring once and the leading ten covering 8% to 11%. Sequenced material: peripheral blood. The sequence was collected from a man in his fifties or sixties with active or convalescent COVID-19. The chain has TRBV28 and TRBJ1-5; D not resolved. CDR3 protein: CASSLEGYSNQPQHF. The CDR3 DNA reads TGTGCCAGCAGTTTAGAGGGATATAGCAATCAGCCCCAGCATTTT.